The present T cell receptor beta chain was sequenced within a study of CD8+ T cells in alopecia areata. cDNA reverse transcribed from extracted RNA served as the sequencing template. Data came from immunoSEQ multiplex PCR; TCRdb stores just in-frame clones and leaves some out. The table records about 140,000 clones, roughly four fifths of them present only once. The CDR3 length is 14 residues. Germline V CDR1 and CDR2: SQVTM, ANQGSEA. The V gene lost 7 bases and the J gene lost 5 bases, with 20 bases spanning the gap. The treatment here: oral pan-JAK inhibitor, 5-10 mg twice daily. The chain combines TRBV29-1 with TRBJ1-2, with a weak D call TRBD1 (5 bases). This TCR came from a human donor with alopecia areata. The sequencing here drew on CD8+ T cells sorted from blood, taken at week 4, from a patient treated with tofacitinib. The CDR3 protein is CSGSVGTEKYGYTF. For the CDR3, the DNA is TGCAGCGGATCCGTCGGGACGGAAAAATATGGCTACACCTTC.